This T cell receptor beta chain was sequenced in a study of T cell clonotyping in hematopoietic cell transplantation. Across the study: Recipients' pretransplant samples followed cytoreduction. Findings and limits, study-wide: Recipient TCR diversity dropped after transplant; expanded clonotypes rose from day 30 to 180.

Time point reported: recipient sample about 28 days before transplant, after cytoreduction. Recipients were bled about 28 days pretransplant and at posttransplant days 30, 100, 180. Trimming shortened V by 6 bases and J by 1 base, and 12 bases separated the two germline ends. The CDR3 spans 14 residues. Germline lookup yields CDR1 MNHEY and CDR2 SVGAGI. This clone was counted a few times. No antigen is known for it. Some clones are missing from TCRdb's copy, which holds only in-frame ones; the method was immunoSEQ multiplex PCR. The sample lists some 7,000 clones, 70% to 90% seen once, with approximately 4% in the top ten.

This receptor was identified in a young man with acute myeloid leukemia. Some clones in this sample may be carry-over from other donors' samples. Sequencing was performed on peripheral blood mononuclear cells, taken before stem cell transplant. This chain joins TRBV6-5 and TRBJ2-5; D gene ambiguous. DNA for the CDR3: TGTGCCAGCAGCGGCCGGGCAGGCCAAGAGACCCAGTACTTC. Translation: CASSGRAGQETQYF.